Listed here are 12 T cell receptor beta chains from one sample, sequenced in a study of beta chain features in type 1 diabetes. The entirety of the isolated RNA underwent reverse transcription, so expressed TCRB transcripts were sequenced. Clones were read by immunoSEQ multiplex PCR, and TCRdb kept only the in-frame ones, dropping some. The profile shows around 450,000 clones, approximately 10% of them singletons. Material: naive CD4+ T cells from blood. Receptors were obtained from a woman aged 18-30 years in good health.

This clone has only a few counts. This sequence joins TRBV29-1 and TRBJ2-5, with 10 bases that match TRBD2. Germline CDR1 reads SQVTM; CDR2 reads ANQGSEA. With 5 bases clipped from V and 10 bases from J, the junction kept 19 bases outside the gene matches. The CDR3 contains 16 residues. In DNA, the CDR3 is TGCAGCGTTTCCATAAGGAGCGGGGGGGCCGCCAGCGTCCAGTACTTC. It yields the protein CSVSIRSGGAASVQYF.

This clone was counted only a few times. The CDR3 nucleotides read TGCAGCGTCATCAGACTAGCGGGAGGGGAGACCCAGTACTTC. Its protein product is CSVIRLAGGETQYF. The chain employs TRBV29-1 and TRBJ2-5; TRBD2 agrees at 14 bases. The V gene end was trimmed by 6 bases and the J gene end by 5 bases; junction bases not matched to a gene: 5. The CDR3 extends over 14 amino acids. Germline loops: CDR1 SQVTM, CDR2 ANQGSEA. Looking up the rest from reference TRBV29-1 and TRBJ2-5 gives the full variable domain: SAVISQKPSRDICQRGTSLTIQCQVDSQVTMMFWYRQQPGQSLTLIATANQGSEATYESGFVIDKFPISRPNLTFSTLTVSNMSPEDSSIYLCSVIRLAGGETQYFGPGTRLLVL.

This chain joins TRBV25-1 and TRBJ2-7, with 9 positions matching TRBD2. The trim removed 3 bases at V and 0 bases at J, leaving 3 bases unmatched. The germline V gene has CDR1 MGHDK and CDR2 SYGVNS. The CDR3 has 15 residues. The CDR3: CASSDLAGVSYEQYF. The CDR3 DNA sequence: TGTGCCAGCAGTGACTTAGCGGGGGTCTCCTACGAGCAGTACTTC.

This rearrangement joins TRBV6-1 to TRBJ2-7; 11 bases map to TRBD2. The CDR3 has 15 residues. The V gene's germline CDR1 is MNHNS and CDR2 SASEGT. V dropped 6 bases and J dropped 1; count of bases not matched to a gene: 5. The CDR3 spells CASRVAGGSSYEQYV. The CDR3 bases are TGTGCCAGCAGAGTAGCGGGGGGGTCTTCCTACGAGCAGTACGTC.

This chain uses TRBV5-1 with TRBJ2-7; 9 positions agree with TRBD1. After removal of 3 bases from V and 3 bases from J, the junction contained 1 base not matched to a gene. The length of the CDR3 is 13 residues. From germline, CDR1 is SGHRS and CDR2 YFSETQ. The CDR3 spells CASSSDRGYEQYV. The CDR3 nucleotides are TGCGCCAGCAGCTCGGACAGGGGCTACGAGCAGTACGTC.

V and J are TRBV4-1 and TRBJ2-5; D unclear. The CDR3 totals 15 residues. Germline CDR1 reads MGHRA; CDR2 reads YSYEKL. Trimming removed 6 bases from V and 2 bases from J, with 16 bases in between. The CDR3 spells CASRAGRAVQETQYF. The CDR3 DNA reads as TGCGCCAGCAGGGCCGGTAGAGCCGTGCAAGAGACCCAGTACTTC.

This chain connects TRBV5-4 to TRBJ2-3; 13 bases are a match to TRBD2. V gave up 4 bases and J gave up 5 bases; unmatched junction bases: 7. Germline V gene sequence: CDR1 SGHNT, CDR2 YYREEE (reference sequence). The CDR3 contains 16 residues. The CDR3 nucleotides are TGTGCCAGCAGCCACCGACTAGCGGGGGGTATAGATACGCAGTATTTT. As protein: CASSHRLAGGIDTQYF.

This chain links TRBV20-1 with TRBJ2-5, with D unclear. CDR3 size: 11 residues. CDR1 is DFQATT and CDR2 is SNEGSKA in the germline V gene (reference sequence). V was cut by 6 bases and J by 5 bases, with 10 bases left in between. CDR3 bases: TGCAGTGCAAAAAGGCGTGAGACCCAGTACTTC. Amino acid sequence: CSAKRRETQYF.

This chain uses TRBV5-1 with TRBJ2-1, with TRBD1 matching over 11 bases. The germline V gene has CDR1 SGHRS and CDR2 YFSETQ. V dropped 4 bases and J dropped 4; count of bases not matched to a gene: 4. The length of the CDR3 is 15 residues. The CDR3 sequence is CASSPGQGVYNEQFF. Written as DNA, the CDR3 is TGCGCCAGCAGCCCGGGACAGGGGGTTTACAATGAGCAGTTCTTC.

Many counts were recorded for this clone. This chain links TRBV16 with TRBJ2-7; D tentatively reads TRBD1 or TRBD2 (5 bases each). Trimming stripped 4 bases from V and 3 bases from J, with 10 bases between. Germline-derived CDR1 and CDR2 are KGHSY and FQNENV. The CDR3 has 13 amino acids. The CDR3 DNA follows: TGTGCCAGCAGCCCCAGTGGGGGCTACGAGCAGTACGTC. It codes for CASSPSGGYEQYV.

This clone has just a few counts. The V and J genes are TRBV15 and TRBJ2-1; 11 nucleotides agree with TRBD2. The trim removed 1 base at V and 6 bases at J, leaving 5 bases unmatched. Germline V gene lookup returns CDR1 LNHNV and CDR2 YYDKDF (reference sequence). CDR3 length equals 16 residues. CDR3 coding DNA: TGTGCCACCAGCAGAGGCGTAGCGGGGGGGCTCAATGAGCAGTTCTTC. It codes for CATSRGVAGGLNEQFF.

This clone was picked up a small number of times. This sequence joins TRBV28 and TRBJ2-7; a possible D gene is TRBD1 (5 bases). CDR3 length: 12 amino acids. V was cut by 6 bases and J by 0 bases, with 6 bases left in between. Germline V lookup: CDR1 MDHEN, CDR2 SYDVKM. CDR3 loop: CASSGHSYEQYV. Here the CDR3 DNA reads TGTGCCAGCAGCGGACACTCCTACGAGCAGTACGTC.